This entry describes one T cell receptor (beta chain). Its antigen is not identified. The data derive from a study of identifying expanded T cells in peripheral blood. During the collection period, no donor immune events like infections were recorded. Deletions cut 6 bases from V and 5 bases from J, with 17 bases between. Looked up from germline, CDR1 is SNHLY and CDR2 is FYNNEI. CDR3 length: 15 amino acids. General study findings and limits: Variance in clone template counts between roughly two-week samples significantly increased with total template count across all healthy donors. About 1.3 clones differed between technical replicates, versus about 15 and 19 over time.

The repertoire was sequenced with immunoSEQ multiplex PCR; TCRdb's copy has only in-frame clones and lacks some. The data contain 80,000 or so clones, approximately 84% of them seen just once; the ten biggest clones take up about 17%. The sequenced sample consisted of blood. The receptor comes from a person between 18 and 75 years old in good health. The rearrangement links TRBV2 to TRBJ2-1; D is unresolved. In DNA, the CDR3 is TGTGCCAGCAGGCAAACAGTGGACCTAAACAATGAGCAGTTCTTC. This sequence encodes CASRQTVDLNNEQFF.